This record concerns one T cell receptor beta chain sequence. Its antigen is not known. This sample was included in a study of PD-1 blockade in mismatch repair-deficient tumors. Noted time point: approximately 11-day in vitro stimulation with candidate neoantigen peptide 2. Baseline for clone expansion was a parallel culture with no peptide. TCRdb's table, derived via immunoSEQ multiplex PCR, lists solely in-frame clones and lacks some. The table has about 10,000 clones, around 86% seen once; the top ten hold roughly a fifth. V was pared by 1 base and J by 6 bases, with 8 bases of the junction left unmatched. The CDR3 runs to 17 residues. Germline V gene data show CDR1 as SGHNT and CDR2 as YENEEA.

This receptor was identified in an adult with mismatch repair-deficient cancer. The gene calls are TRBV11-3 and TRBJ2-3; 12 bases agree with TRBD2. Sequences were derived from cells cultured in vitro, sampled from a patient treated with pembrolizumab. CDR3 sequence: CASSLGVGLAGLDTQYF. The CDR3 coding sequence is TGTGCCAGCAGCTTAGGTGTTGGACTAGCGGGACTCGATACGCAGTATTTT.